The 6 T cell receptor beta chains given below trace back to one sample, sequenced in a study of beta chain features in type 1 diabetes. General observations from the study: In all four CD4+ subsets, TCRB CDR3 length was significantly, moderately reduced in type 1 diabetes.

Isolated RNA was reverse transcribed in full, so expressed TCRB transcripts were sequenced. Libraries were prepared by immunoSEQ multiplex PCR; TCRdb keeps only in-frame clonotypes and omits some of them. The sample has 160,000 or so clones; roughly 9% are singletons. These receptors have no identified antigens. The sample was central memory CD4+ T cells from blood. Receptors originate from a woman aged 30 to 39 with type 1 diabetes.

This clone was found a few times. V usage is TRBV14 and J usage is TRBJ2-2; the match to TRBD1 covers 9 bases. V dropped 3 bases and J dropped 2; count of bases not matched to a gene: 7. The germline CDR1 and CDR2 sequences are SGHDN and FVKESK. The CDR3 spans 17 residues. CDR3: CASSHLRDRVNTGELFF. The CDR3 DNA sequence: TGTGCCAGCAGCCATCTCCGGGACAGGGTAAACACCGGGGAGCTGTTTTTT.

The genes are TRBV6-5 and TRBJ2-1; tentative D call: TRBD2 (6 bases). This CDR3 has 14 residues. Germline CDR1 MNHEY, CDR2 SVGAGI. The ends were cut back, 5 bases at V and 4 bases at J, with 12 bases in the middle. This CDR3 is CASSRGLGYNEQFF. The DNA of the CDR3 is TGTGCCAGCAGTCGGGGACTTGGGTACAATGAGCAGTTCTTC.

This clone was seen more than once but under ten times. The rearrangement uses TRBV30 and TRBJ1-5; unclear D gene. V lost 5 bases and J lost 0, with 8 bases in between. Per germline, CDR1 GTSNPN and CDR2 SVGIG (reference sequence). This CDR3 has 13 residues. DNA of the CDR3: TGTGCCTGGTCGAGAAATAGCAATCAGCCCCAGCATTTT. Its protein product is CAWSRNSNQPQHF.

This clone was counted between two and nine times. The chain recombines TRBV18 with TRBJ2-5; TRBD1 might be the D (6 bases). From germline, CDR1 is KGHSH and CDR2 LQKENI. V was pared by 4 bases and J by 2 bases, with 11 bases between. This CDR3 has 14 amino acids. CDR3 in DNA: TGTGCCAGCTCACAGGCGACAGGACAAGAGACCCAGTACTTC. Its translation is CASSQATGQETQYF. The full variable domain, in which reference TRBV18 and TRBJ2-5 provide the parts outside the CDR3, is NAGVMQNPRHLVRRRGQEARLRCSPMKGHSHVYWYRQLPEEGLKFMVYLQKENIIDESGMPKERFSAEFPKEGPSILRIQQVVRGDSAAYFCASSQATGQETQYFGPGTRLLVL.

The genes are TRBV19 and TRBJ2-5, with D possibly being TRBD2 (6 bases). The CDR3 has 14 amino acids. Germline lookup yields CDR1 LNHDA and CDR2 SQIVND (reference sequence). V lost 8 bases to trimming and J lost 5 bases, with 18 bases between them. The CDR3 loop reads CASAGGSRGETQYF. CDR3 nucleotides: TGTGCCAGTGCCGGGGGTAGTAGAGGGGAGACCCAGTACTTC. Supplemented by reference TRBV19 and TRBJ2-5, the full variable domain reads DGGITQSPKYLFRKEGQNVTLSCEQNLNHDAMYWYRQDPGQGLRLIYYSQIVNDFQKGDIAEGYSVSREKKESFPLTVTSAQKNPTAFYLCASAGGSRGETQYFGPGTRLLVL.

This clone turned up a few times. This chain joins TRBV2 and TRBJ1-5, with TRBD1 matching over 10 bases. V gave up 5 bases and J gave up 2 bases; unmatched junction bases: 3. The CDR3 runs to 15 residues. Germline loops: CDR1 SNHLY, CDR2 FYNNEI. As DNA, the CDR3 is TGTGCCAGCAGTTCGGACAGGGGGGGCAATCAGCCCCAGCATTTT. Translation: CASSSDRGGNQPQHF.